This TCR beta chain was identified in a study of blood T cell repertoires in COVID-19. Generated by immunoSEQ multiplex PCR, the TCRdb table keeps only in-frame clones and is missing some. Among tens of thousands of clones listed, almost 90% were seen once. The TCR comes from a woman of 80 years or more with active or convalescent COVID-19. The sequenced sample consisted of peripheral blood.

The CDR3 DNA reads TGCGCCAGCAGCCAAGCTTTAAGTGGGACAGCCCCCGGCTACACCTTC. Translated: CASSQALSGTAPGYTF. The chain has TRBV4-3 and TRBJ1-2, with 7 bases aligning to TRBD1. This CDR3 contains 16 residues. The V gene end was trimmed by 1 base and the J gene end by 8 bases; junction bases not matched to a gene: 13. Germline-derived CDR1 and CDR2 are LGHNA and YSLEER.